This T cell receptor beta chain is from a study of beta chain features in type 1 diabetes. A few counts support this clone. Its matching antigen is unknown. Study conclusions and caveats: Within each of all four CD4+ subsets, Type 1 diabetes patients had TCRB CDR3s that were moderately but significantly shorter.

The CDR3 consists of 17 residues. Germline CDR1 reads LGHNA; CDR2 reads YNFKEQ. With V trimmed by 0 bases and J by 0 bases, 8 bases remained unmatched. cDNA synthesis used the whole RNA isolate, giving expressed TCRB sequences. Read counts averaged about 3.57 million for samples of naive, central memory and regulatory T cells. Only in-frame clones appear in the TCRdb table, and some are missing; sequencing was by immunoSEQ multiplex PCR. The table has under 200,000 clones, around 8% seen once. Roughly 100 mL of blood, on average, came from one heparinised draw per donor. The receptor's source is a woman between 18 and 29 years old with type 1 diabetes. Sequenced sample: central memory CD4+ T cells from blood. J is TRBJ2-7 and V is TRBV4-2; 7 bases line up with TRBD2. CDR3 sequence (DNA): TGTGCCAGCAGCCAAGAAGTGCTAGCGGTGAGCTCCTACGAGCAGTACTTC. Translation: CASSQEVLAVSSYEQYF.